The source of this TCR beta chain is a study of T-cell memory formation after mild COVID-19. Study as a whole: TCR clusters largely stayed donor specific. Overall study results and limits: There was a balanced CD4/CD8 profile in clones contracting day 15 to 85, and later expanders leaned CD4+. Day 37-peaking second-wave clones had unconfirmed SARS-CoV-2 specificity.

TCRdb reanalysed the 5' RACE reads using MiXCR and keeps one entry per CDR3 protein. The sample shows 110,000 or so distinct CDR3 sequences, 15% to 20% of them seen only once. CDR1 SGHRS and CDR2 YFSETQ come from the germline V gene. Trimming took off 2 bases at V and 2 bases at J, with 1 base between the two ends. This CDR3 comprises 11 residues. Relative to its sample, this clonotype is medium-sized. The target antigen is unknown. Sequenced material: PBMCs or a T cell subset sorted from them (not recorded which). The receptor's source is a man aged 18 to 35 who had mild COVID-19 (a few samples of this study predate the infection). Cell type and time point are not known. The chain is built from TRBV5-1 and TRBJ2-5; unclear D gene. This chain's CDR3 is CASSLQETQYF. The CDR3 region has the DNA TGCGCCAGCAGCTTACAAGAGACCCAGTACTTC.